This TCR beta chain was recorded in a study of tumor-infiltrating lymphocytes in primary liver carcinoma. The wider study: Aged between 30 and 69 years, the patients were men and women.

Both RNA and DNA were isolated together from about 19-30 mg of bulk tissue that had not been sorted. For each tumor, five separate regions were sampled. A remark on this clonotype: Its specificity is not known. Mismatch with germline at one junction end may stem from a read error.

Regarding the study as a whole: With p = 0.039, the top-250-clone fraction in tumors significantly exceeded that in blood.

A constant-region primer primed TCR beta cDNA synthesis from about 530 ng of total RNA. Three-round nested multiplex PCR performed with slightly modified ARM-PCR produced the TCR beta libraries. Using its own MiXCR run on the multiplex PCR reads, TCRdb lists one record per CDR3 protein. The table lists 45,000 to 65,000 distinct CDR3 sequences, around 77% of them singletons, with approximately 25% in the top ten. The specimen sequenced was liver tumor tissue from sampling region 5. The subset was: tumor region T5, tumor centre. The sequence came from a man between 40 and 49 years old with primary liver carcinoma and hepatitis B virus infection.

The CDR3 coding sequence is TGCACCAGCACAGTAGAATTCAATCAGCCCCAGCATTTT. Translation gives CTSTVEFNQPQHF. V gene TRBV10-2 combines with J gene TRBJ1-5; D is unclear. This CDR3 region has 13 residues. Germline values: CDR1 WSHSY, CDR2 SAAADI.